This record concerns one TCR beta chain sequence. The data derive from a study of blood T cell repertoires in COVID-19. Study at large: T cells, B-cell-depleted T cells, or PBMCs provided the cDNA or gDNA that served as material.

The assay was immunoSEQ multiplex PCR, and TCRdb's table has in-frame clones only and misses some. The data show about 65,000 clones, with 81% seen just once and more than 13% held by the top ten. V was shortened by 2 bases and J by 1 base, with 5 bases between the two germline ends. In germline, CDR1 is KGHSH, CDR2 LQKENI. CDR3 size: 13 residues. The TCR originated in a man at least 80 years old with acute or convalescent COVID-19. The V and J genes are TRBV18 and TRBJ1-1, with unresolved D. The sample was peripheral blood. The CDR3, as DNA: TGTGCCAGCTCACCATTCAGGAACACTGAAGCTTTCTTT. This sequence encodes CASSPFRNTEAFF.